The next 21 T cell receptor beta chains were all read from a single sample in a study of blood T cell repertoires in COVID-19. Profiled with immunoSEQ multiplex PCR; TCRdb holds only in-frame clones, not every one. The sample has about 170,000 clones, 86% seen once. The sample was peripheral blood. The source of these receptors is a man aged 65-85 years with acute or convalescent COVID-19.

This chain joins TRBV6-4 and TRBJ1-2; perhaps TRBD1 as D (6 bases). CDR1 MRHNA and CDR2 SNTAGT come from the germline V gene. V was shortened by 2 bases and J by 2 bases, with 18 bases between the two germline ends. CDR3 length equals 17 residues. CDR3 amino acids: CASSDPTNGQPNYGYTF. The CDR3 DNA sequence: TGTGCCAGCAGTGACCCAACCAATGGACAGCCGAACTATGGCTACACCTTC.

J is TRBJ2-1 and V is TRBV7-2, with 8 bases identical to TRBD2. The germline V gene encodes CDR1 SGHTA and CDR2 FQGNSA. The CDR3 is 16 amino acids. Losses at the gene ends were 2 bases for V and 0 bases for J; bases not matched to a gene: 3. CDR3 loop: CASSLFGRASYNEQFF. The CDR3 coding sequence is TGTGCCAGCAGCTTATTCGGGAGGGCCTCCTACAATGAGCAGTTCTTC. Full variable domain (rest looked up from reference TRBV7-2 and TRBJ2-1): GAGVSQSPSNKVTEKGKDVELRCDPISGHTALYWYRQSLGQGLEFLIYFQGNSAPDKSGLPSDRFSAERTGGSVSTLTIQRTQQEDSAVYLCASSLFGRASYNEQFFGPGTRLTVL.

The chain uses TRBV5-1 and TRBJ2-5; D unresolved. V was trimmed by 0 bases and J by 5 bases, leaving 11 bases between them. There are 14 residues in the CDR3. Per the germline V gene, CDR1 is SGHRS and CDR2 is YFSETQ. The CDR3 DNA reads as TGCGCCAGCAGCTTGGACATCGCAACGGAGACCCAGTACTTC. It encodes CASSLDIATETQYF.

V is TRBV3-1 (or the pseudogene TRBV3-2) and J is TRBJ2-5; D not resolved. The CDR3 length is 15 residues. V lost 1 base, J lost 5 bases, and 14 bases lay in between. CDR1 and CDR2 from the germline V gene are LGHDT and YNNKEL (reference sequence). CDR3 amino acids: CASSQGGSSWETQYF. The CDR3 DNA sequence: TGTGCCAGCAGCCAAGGCGGCAGCTCGTGGGAGACCCAGTACTTC.

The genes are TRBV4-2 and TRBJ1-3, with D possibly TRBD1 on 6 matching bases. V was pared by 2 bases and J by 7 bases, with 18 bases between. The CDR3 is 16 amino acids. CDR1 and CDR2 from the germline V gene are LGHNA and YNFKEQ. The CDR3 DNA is TGTGCCAGCAGCCAAAACTATAACAGGGTTGAGAACACCATATATTTT. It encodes CASSQNYNRVENTIYF.

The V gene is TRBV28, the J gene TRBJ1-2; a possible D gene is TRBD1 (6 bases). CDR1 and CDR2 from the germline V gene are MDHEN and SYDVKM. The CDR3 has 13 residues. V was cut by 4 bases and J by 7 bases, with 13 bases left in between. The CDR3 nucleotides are TGTGCCAGCAGTTCGAGACAGGATGGTGGCTACACCTTC. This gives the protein CASSSRQDGGYTF.

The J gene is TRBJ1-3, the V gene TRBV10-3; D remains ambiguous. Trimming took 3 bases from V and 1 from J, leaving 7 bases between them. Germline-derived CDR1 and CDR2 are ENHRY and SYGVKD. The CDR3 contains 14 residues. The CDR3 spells CAISDAGSGNTIYF. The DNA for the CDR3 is TGTGCCATCAGTGATGCGGGGTCTGGAAACACCATATATTTT.

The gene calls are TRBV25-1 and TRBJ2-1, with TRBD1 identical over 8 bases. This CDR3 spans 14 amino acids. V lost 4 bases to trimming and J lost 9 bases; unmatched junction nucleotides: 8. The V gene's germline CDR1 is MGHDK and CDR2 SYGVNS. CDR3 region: CASSGSRGLGEQFF. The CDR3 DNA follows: TGTGCCAGCAGTGGATCCAGGGGGCTCGGTGAGCAGTTCTTC. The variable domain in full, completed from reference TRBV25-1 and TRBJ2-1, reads EADIYQTPRYLVIGTGKKITLECSQTMGHDKMYWYQQDPGMELHLIHYSYGVNSTEKGDLSSESTVSRIRTEHFPLTLESARPSHTSQYLCASSGSRGLGEQFFGPGTRLTVL.

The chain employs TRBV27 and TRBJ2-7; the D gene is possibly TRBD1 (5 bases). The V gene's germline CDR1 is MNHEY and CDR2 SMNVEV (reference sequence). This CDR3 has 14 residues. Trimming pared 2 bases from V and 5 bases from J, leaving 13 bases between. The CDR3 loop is CASSLRQGRDEQYF. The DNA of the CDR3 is TGTGCCAGCAGTTTAAGGCAGGGAAGGGACGAGCAGTACTTC.

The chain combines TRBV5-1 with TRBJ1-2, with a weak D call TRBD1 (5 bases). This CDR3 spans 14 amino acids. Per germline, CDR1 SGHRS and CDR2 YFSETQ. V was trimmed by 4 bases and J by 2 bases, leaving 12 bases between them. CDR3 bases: TGCGCCAGCAGCCCGGACAACGGGAACTATGGCTACACCTTC. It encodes CASSPDNGNYGYTF. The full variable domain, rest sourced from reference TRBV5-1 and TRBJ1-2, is KAGVTQTPRYLIKTRGQQVTLSCSPISGHRSVSWYQQTPGQGLQFLFEYFSETQRNKGNFPGRFSGRQFSNSRSEMNVSTLELGDSALYLCASSPDNGNYGYTFGSGTRLTVV.

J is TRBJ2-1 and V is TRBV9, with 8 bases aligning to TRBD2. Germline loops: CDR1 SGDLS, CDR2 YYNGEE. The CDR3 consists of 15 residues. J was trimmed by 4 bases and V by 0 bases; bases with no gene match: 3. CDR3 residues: CASSVDSGTYNEQFF. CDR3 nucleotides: TGTGCCAGCAGCGTAGATAGCGGGACGTACAATGAGCAGTTCTTC. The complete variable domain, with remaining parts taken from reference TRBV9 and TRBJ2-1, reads DSGVTQTPKHLITATGQRVTLRCSPRSGDLSVYWYQQSLDQGLQFLIQYYNGEERAKGNILERFSAQQFPDLHSELNLSSLELGDSALYFCASSVDSGTYNEQFFGPGTRLTVL.

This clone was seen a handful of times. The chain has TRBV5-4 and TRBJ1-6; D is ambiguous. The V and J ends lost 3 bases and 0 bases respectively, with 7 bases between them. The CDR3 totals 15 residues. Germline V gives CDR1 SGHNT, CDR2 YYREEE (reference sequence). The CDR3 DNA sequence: TGTGCCAGCAGCTCCGCTAGCTCCTATAATTCACCCCTCCACTTT. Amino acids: CASSSASSYNSPLHF.

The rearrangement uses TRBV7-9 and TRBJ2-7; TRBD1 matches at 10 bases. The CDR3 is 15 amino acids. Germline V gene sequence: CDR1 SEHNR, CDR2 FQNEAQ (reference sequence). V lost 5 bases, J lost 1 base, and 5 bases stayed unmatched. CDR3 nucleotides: TGTGCCAGCAGCGACCGGGACAGGGGTTCCTACGAGCAGTACTTC. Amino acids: CASSDRDRGSYEQYF. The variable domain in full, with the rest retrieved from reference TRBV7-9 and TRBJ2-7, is DTGVSQNPRHKITKRGQNVTFRCDPISEHNRLYWYRQTLGQGPEFLTYFQNEAQLEKSRLLSDRFSAERPKGSFSTLEIQRTEQGDSAMYLCASSDRDRGSYEQYFGPGTRLTVT.

The DNA for the CDR3 is TGTGCCAGCAGCGTAATCAGGGCTTTATTCACTGAAGCTTTCTTT. Its translation is CASSVIRALFTEAFF. V is TRBV5-5 and J is TRBJ1-1; D perhaps matches TRBD1 (5 bases). The CDR3 sequence is 15 residues long. The germline V gene has CDR1 SGHKS and CDR2 YYEKEE (reference sequence). Trimming pared 4 bases from V and 4 bases from J, leaving 17 bases between.

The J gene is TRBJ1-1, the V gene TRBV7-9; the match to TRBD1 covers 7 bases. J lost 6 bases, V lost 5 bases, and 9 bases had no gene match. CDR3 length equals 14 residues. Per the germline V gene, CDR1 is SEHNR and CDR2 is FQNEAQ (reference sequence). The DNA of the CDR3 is TGTGCCAGCAGCGCATCCGGGACAGAGGCTGAAGCTTTCTTT. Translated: CASSASGTEAEAFF.

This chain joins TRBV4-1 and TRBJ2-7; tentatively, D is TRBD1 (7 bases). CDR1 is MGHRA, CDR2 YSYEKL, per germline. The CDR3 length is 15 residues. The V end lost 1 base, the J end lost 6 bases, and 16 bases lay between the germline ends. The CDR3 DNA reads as TGCGCCAGCAGCCAAGGGTCAGGGGGGACCCTCGAGCAGTACTTC. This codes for CASSQGSGGTLEQYF.

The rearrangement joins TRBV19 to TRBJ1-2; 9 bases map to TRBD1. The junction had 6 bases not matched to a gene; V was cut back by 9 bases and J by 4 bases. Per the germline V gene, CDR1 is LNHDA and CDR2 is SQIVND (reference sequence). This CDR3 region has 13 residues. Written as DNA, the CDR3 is TGTGCCAGCCAACAGGACAGGGGCTATGGCTACACCTTC. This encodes CASQQDRGYGYTF.

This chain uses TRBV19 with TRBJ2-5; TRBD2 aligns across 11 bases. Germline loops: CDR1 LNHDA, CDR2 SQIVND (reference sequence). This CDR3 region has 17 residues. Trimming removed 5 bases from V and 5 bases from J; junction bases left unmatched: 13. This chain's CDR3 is CASSPHPTSGSIETQYF. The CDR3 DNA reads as TGTGCCAGTAGTCCTCACCCCACTAGCGGGAGTATCGAGACCCAGTACTTC. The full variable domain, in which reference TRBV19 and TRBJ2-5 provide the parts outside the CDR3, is DGGITQSPKYLFRKEGQNVTLSCEQNLNHDAMYWYRQDPGQGLRLIYYSQIVNDFQKGDIAEGYSVSREKKESFPLTVTSAQKNPTAFYLCASSPHPTSGSIETQYFGPGTRLLVL.

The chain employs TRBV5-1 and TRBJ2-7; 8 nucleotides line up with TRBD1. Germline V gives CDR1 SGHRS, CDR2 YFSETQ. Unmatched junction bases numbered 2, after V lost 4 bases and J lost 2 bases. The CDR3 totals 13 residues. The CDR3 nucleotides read TGCGCCAGCAGCCCCAGGGGGCCCTACGAGCAGTACTTC. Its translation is CASSPRGPYEQYF.

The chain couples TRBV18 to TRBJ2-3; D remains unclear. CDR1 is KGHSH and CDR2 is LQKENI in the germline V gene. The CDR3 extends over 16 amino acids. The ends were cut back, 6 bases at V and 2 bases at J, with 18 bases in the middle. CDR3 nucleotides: TGTGCCAGCTCGTATCAGGTGGAACAGACCACAGATACGCAGTATTTT. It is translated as CASSYQVEQTTDTQYF.

CDR3 bases: TGTGCCAGCAGCGAATTACAGGGAAGAAACACCATATATTTT. Its protein product is CASSELQGRNTIYF. The chain links TRBV9 to TRBJ1-3; possible D gene TRBD1, 6 bases. In germline, CDR1 is SGDLS, CDR2 YYNGEE. CDR3 size: 14 residues. The V and J ends lost 3 bases and 5 bases respectively, with 12 bases between them.